The sequence of this T cell receptor beta chain was determined in a study of immune heterogeneity within non-small cell lung tumors. Study results and limitations: Local T-cell clonality tracked local tumor mutational burden; the correlation was moderate but significant (R approximately 0.3). The repertoire of each individual patient held high-frequency T-cell receptor beta clonotypes that were largely distinct from those of other patients.

There are 13 residues in the CDR3. The V end was cut by 1 base, the J end by 7 bases, with 10 bases between. CDR1 is LGHDT, CDR2 YNNKEL, per germline (reference sequence). Multiplex PCR relied on 32 V and 13 J primers to amplify TCR beta CDR3. Each CDR3 protein gets one entry after TCRdb re-called the multiplex PCR reads with MiXCR. The data show more than 9,500 distinct CDR3 sequences, around 22% seen once. In its sample, this clonotype was seen a few times. Its antigen is still unknown. Per sample, approximately 580 ng of bulk tumor genomic DNA was the template used. Doctors removed several biopsies from each primary tumor during surgery, keeping them far apart. With untreated, newly diagnosed non-small cell lung cancer, the patients went on to undergo curative surgery. Sample donors consisted of newly diagnosed non-small cell lung cancer patients who were undergoing surgery with curative intent.

What was sequenced was lung tumor tissue. The chain joins TRBV3-1 to TRBJ1-1; possibly TRBD1 for D (6 bases). The origin of this receptor is a man aged 55 to 69 with non-small cell lung cancer. The CDR3 region is CASSQVRGSEAFF. The CDR3 nucleotides are TGTGCCAGCAGCCAAGTCAGGGGCAGTGAAGCTTTCTTT.